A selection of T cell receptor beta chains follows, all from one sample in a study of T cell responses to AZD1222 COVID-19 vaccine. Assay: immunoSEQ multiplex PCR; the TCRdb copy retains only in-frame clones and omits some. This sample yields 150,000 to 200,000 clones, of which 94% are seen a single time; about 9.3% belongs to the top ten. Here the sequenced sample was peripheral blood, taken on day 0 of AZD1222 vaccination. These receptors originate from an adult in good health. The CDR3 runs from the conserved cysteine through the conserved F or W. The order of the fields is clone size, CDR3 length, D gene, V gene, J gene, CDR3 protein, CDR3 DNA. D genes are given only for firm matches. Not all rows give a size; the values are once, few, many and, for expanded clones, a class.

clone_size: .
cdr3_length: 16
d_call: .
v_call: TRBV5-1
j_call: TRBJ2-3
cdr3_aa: CASSLGLQGGTDTQYF
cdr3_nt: TGCGCCAGCAGCTTGGGCCTACAGGGCGGCACAGATACGCAGTATTTT

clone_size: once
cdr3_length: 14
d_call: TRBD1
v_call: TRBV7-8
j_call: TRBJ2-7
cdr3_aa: CASSLATGGGEQYF
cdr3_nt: TGTGCCAGCAGCTTAGCGACAGGGGGCGGCGAGCAGTACTTC

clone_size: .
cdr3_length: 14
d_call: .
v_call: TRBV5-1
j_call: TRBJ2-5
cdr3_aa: CASTRWGAEETQYF
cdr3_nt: TGCGCCAGCACCCGTTGGGGGGCTGAAGAGACCCAGTACTTC

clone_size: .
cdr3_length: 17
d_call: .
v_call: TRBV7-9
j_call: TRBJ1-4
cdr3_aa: CASSYTRDTGANEKLFF
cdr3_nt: TGTGCCAGCAGCTACACTCGGGATACGGGGGCTAATGAAAAACTGTTTTTT

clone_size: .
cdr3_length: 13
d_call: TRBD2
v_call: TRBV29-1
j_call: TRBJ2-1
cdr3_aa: CSVDRLAVNEQFF
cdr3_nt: TGCAGCGTTGATCGACTAGCGGTAAATGAGCAGTTCTTC

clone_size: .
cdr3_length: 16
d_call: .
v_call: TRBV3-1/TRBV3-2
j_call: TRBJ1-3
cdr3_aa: CASSQERVRSGNTIYF
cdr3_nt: TGTGCCAGCAGCCAAGAAAGGGTGAGGTCTGGAAACACCATATATTTT

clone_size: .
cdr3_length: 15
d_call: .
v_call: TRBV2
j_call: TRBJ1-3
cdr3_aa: CASGTGGFSGNTIYF
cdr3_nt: TGTGCCAGCGGGACGGGGGGGTTCTCTGGAAACACCATATATTTT

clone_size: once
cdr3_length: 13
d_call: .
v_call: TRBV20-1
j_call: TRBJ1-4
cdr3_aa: CSASRTGDEKLFF
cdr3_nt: TGCAGTGCTAGTAGGACGGGGGATGAAAAACTGTTTTTT

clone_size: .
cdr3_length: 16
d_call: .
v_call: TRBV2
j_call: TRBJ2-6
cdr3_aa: CASSERGGSGANVLTF
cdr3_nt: TGTGCCAGCAGTGAGAGGGGGGGCTCTGGGGCCAACGTCCTGACTTTC

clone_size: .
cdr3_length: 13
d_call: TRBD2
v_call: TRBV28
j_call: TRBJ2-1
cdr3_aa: CASSLGLAGSKFF
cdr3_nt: TGTGCCAGCAGCCTCGGACTAGCGGGAAGTAAGTTCTTC

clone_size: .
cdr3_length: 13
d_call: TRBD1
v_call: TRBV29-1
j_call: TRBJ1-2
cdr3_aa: CSVATGDNYGYTF
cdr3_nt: TGCAGCGTTGCGACAGGGGATAACTATGGCTACACCTTC

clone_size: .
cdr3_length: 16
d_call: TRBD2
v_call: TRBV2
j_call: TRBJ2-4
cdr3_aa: CASTEGLAVAKNIQYF
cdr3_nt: TGTGCCAGCACCGAGGGACTAGCGGTAGCCAAAAACATTCAGTACTTC

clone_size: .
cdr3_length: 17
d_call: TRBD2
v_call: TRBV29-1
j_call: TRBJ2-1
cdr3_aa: CSVGDAGGLAPAREQFF
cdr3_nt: TGCAGCGTTGGGGACGCAGGCGGACTAGCTCCGGCGAGGGAGCAGTTCTTC

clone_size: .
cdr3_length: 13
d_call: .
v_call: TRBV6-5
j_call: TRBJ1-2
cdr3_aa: CASREGIGYGYTF
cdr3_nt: TGTGCCAGCAGAGAGGGAATCGGATATGGCTACACCTTC

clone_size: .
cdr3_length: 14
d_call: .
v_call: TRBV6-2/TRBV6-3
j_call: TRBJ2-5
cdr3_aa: CASSYTTPGVTQYF
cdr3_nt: TGTGCCAGCAGTTACACGACGCCGGGTGTGACCCAGTACTTC

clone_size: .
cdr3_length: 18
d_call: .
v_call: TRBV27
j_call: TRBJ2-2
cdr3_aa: CASSHWGFRDISPGELFF
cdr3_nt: TGTGCCAGCAGTCACTGGGGTTTCCGGGACATATCTCCCGGGGAGCTGTTTTTT

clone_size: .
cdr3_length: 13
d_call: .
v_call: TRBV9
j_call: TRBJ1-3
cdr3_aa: CASSLGSGNTIYF
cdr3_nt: TGTGCCAGCAGCCTAGGCTCTGGAAACACCATATATTTT

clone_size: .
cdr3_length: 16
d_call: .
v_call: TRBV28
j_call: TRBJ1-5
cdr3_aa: CASSWHTRLSNQPQHF
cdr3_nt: TGTGCCAGCAGTTGGCACACCCGCCTGAGCAATCAGCCCCAGCATTTT

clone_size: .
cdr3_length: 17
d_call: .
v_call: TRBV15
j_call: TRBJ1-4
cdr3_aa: CATSRALATATNEKLFF
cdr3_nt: TGTGCCACCAGCAGAGCCCTGGCTACTGCAACTAATGAAAAACTGTTTTTT

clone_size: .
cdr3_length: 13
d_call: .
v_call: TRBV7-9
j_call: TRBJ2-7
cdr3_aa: CASSLLRGYEQYF
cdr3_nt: TGTGCCAGCAGCTTGCTCAGGGGTTACGAGCAGTACTTC

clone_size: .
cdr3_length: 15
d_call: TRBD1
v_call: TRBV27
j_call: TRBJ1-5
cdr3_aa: CASSWGQGVDQPQHF
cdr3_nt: TGTGCCAGCAGTTGGGGACAGGGAGTAGATCAGCCCCAGCATTTT

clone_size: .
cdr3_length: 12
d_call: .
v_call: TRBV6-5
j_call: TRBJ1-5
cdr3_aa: CASSQHGQPQHF
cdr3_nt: TGTGCCAGCAGTCAGCACGGTCAGCCCCAGCATTTT

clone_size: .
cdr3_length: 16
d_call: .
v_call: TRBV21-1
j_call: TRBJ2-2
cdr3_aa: CASIPFSGINTGELFF
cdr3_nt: TGTGCCAGCATCCCATTTAGCGGGATAAACACCGGGGAGCTGTTTTTT

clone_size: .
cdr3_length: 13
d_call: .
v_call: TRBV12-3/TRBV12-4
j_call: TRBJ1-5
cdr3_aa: CASSRTHGQPQHF
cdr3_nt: TGTGCCAGCAGTCGGACGCATGGGCAGCCCCAGCATTTT

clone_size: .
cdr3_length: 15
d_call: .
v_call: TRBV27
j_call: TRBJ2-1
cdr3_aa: CASSPGVSFYNEQFF
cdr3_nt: TGTGCCAGCAGCCCGGGGGTTTCCTTTTACAATGAGCAGTTCTTC

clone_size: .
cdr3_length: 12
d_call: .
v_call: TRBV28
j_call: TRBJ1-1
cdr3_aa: CASSLGRDEAFF
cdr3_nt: TGTGCCAGCAGTCTTGGACGGGATGAAGCTTTCTTT

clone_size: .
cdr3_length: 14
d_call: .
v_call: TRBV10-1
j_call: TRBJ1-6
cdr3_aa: CASSSEGRNSPLHF
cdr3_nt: TGCGCCAGCAGTTCGGAGGGCCGAAATTCACCCCTCCACTTT

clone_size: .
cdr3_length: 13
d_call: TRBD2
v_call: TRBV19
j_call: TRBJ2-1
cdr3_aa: CASRKRDGNEQFF
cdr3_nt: TGTGCCAGTAGGAAGCGGGACGGGAATGAGCAGTTCTTC

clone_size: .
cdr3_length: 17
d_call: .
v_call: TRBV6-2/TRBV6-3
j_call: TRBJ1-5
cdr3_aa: CASSPGTEWGYNQPQHF
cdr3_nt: TGTGCCAGCAGCCCCGGGACGGAGTGGGGGTACAATCAGCCCCAGCATTTT

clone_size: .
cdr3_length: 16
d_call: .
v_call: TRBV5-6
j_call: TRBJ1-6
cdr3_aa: CASSNDRSDIGSPLHF
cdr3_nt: TGTGCCAGCAGCAACGACAGGTCGGACATCGGTTCACCCCTCCACTTT

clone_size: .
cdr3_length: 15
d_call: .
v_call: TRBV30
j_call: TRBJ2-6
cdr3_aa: CAWSPGASGANVLTF
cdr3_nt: TGTGCCTGGAGCCCAGGGGCCTCTGGGGCCAACGTCCTGACTTTC

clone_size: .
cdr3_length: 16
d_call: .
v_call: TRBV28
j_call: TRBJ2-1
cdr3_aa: CASSPLHANSYNEQFF
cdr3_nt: TGTGCCAGCAGCCCTTTACACGCGAACTCCTACAATGAGCAGTTCTTC

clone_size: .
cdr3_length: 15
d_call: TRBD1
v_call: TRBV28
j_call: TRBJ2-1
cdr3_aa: CASSFPQGVHYEQFF
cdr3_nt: TGTGCCAGCAGTTTTCCCCAGGGGGTACACTATGAGCAGTTCTTC

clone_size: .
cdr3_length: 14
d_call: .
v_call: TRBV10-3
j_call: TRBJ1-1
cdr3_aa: CAISAAIETTEAFF
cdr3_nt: TGTGCCATCAGTGCAGCTATCGAGACCACTGAAGCTTTCTTT

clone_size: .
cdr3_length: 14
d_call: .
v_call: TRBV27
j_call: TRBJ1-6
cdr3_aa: CASSSTAYNSPLHF
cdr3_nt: TGTGCCAGCAGTTCCACAGCTTATAATTCACCCCTCCACTTT

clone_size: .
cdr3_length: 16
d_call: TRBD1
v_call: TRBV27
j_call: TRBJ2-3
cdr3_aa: CASTKSTGVGTDTQYF
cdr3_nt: TGTGCCAGCACCAAATCTACAGGGGTCGGCACAGATACGCAGTATTTT

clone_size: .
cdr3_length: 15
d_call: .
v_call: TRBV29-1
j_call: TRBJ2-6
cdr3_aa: CSVYQGSSGANVLTF
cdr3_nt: TGCAGCGTCTACCAGGGAAGCTCTGGGGCCAACGTCCTGACTTTC

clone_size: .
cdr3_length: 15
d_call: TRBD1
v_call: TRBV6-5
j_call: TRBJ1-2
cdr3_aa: CASSPPGDRNYGYTF
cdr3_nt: TGTGCCAGCAGTCCACCAGGGGACAGGAACTATGGCTACACCTTC

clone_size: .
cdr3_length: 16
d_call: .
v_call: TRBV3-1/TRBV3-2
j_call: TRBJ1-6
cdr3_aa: CASSPGGSRYNSPLHF
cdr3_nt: TGTGCCAGCAGCCCGGGGGGCAGCCGATATAATTCACCCCTCCACTTT

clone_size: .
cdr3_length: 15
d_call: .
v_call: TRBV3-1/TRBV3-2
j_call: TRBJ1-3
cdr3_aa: CASSPRVSAGNTIYF
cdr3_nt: TGTGCCAGCAGTCCCAGGGTGTCGGCTGGAAACACCATATATTTT

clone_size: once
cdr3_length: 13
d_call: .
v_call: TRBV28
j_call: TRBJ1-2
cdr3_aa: CASSLTFFNGYTF
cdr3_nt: TGTGCCAGCAGTCTGACCTTTTTCAATGGCTACACCTTC

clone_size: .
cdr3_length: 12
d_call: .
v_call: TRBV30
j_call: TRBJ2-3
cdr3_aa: CALGDSTDTQYF
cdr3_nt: TGTGCCTTGGGAGACAGCACAGATACGCAGTATTTT

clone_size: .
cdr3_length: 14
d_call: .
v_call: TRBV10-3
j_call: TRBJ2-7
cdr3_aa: CAISVAESSYEQYF
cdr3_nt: TGTGCCATCAGTGTGGCGGAGAGCTCCTACGAGCAGTACTTC

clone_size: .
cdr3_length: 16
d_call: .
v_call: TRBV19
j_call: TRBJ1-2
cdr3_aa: CASSIAIGEAVYGYTF
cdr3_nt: TGTGCCAGTAGTATAGCAATCGGGGAAGCGGTCTATGGCTACACCTTC

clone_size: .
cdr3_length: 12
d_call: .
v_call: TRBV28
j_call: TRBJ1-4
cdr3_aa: CASSLTGEKLFF
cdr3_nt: TGTGCCAGCAGTTTAACCGGCGAAAAACTGTTTTTT

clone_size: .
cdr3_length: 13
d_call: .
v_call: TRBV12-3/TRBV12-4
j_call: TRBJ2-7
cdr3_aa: CASSPGLAYEQYF
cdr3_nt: TGTGCCAGCAGTCCTGGACTCGCCTACGAGCAGTACTTC

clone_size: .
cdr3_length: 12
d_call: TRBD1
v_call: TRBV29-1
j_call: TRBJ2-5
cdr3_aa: CSASGGRETQYF
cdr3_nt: TGCAGCGCATCAGGGGGCCGGGAGACCCAGTACTTC

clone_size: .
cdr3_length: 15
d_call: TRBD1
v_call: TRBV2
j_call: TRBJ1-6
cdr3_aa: CASSDWDSYNSPLHF
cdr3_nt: TGTGCCAGCAGTGATTGGGACAGCTATAATTCACCCCTCCACTTT

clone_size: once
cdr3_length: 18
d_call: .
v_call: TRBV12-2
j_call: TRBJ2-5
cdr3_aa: CASRFLSGQGGAGGTQYF
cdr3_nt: TGTGCAAGTCGCTTCCTCTCGGGACAGGGAGGAGCGGGAGGGACCCAGTACTTC

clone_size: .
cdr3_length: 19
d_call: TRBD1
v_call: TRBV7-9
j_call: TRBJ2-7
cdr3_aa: CASSSNAGRTGGRSYEQYF
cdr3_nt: TGTGCCAGCAGCTCCAACGCCGGCCGGACAGGCGGCAGAAGCTACGAGCAGTACTTC

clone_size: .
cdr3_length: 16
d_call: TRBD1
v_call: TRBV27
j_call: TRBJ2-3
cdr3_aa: CASSLLRDRGTDTQYF
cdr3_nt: TGTGCCAGCAGTTTACTGCGGGACAGGGGAACAGATACGCAGTATTTT

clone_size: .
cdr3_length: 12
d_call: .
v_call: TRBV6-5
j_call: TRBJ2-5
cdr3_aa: CASTRDQETQYF
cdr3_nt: TGTGCCAGCACCCGGGATCAAGAGACCCAGTACTTC